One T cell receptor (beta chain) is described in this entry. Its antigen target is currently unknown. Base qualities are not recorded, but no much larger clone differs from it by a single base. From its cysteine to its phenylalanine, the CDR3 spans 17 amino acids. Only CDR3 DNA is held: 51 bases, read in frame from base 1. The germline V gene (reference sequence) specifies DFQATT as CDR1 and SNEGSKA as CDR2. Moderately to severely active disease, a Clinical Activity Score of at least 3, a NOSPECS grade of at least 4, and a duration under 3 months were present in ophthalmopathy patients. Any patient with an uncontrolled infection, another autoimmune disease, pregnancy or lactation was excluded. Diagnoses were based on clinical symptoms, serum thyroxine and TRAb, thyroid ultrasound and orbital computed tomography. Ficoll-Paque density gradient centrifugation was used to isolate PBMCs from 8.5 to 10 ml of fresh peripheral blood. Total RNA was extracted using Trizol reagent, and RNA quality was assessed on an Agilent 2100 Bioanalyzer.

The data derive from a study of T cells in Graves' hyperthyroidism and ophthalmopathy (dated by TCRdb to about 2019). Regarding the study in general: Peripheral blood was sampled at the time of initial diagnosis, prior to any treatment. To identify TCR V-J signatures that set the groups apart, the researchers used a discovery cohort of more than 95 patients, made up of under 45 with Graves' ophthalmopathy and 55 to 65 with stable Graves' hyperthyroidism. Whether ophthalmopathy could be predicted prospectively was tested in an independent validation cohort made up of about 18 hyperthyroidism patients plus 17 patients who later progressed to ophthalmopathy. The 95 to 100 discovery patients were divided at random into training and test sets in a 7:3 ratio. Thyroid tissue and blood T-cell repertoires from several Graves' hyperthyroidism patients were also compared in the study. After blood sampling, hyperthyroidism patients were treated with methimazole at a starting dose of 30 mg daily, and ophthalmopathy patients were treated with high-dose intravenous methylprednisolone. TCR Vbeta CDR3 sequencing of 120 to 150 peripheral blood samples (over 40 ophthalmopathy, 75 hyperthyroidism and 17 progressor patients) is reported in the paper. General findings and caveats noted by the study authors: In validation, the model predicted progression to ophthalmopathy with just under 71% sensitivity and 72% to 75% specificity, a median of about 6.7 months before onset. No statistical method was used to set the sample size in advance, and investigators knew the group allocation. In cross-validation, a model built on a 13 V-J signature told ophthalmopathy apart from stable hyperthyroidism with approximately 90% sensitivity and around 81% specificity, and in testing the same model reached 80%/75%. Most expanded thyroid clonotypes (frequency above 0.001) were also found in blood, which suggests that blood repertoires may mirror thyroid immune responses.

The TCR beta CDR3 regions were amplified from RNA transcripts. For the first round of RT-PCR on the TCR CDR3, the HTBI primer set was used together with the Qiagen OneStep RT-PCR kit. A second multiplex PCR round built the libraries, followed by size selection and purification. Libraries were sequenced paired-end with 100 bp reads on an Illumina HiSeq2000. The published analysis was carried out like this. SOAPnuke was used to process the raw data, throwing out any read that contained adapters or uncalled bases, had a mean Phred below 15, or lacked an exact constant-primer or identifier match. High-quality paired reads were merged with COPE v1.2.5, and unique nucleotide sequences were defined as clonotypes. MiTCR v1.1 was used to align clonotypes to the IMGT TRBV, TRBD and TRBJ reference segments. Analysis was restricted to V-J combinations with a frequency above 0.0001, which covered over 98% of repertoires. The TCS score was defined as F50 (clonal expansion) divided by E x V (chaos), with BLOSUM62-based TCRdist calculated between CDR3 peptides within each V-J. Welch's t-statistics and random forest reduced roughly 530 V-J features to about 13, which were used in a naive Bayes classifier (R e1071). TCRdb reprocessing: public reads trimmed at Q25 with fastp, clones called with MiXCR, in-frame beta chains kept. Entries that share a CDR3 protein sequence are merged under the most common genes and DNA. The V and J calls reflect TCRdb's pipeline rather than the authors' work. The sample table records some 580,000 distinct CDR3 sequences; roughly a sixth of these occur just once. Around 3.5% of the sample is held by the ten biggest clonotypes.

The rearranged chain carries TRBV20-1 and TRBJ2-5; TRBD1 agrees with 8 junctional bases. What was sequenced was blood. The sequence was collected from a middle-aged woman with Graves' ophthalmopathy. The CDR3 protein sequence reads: CSRVSGGRGISVETQYF. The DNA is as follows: TGCAGCCGGGTCTCAGGGGGCAGGGGTATTTCGGTAGAGACCCAGTACTTC.